This T cell receptor (beta chain) was sequenced during a study of spatial heterogeneity in lung cancer. Study-wide background: Matched bulk RNA-seq yielded a T cell module score, and TCR transcript counts in tumor regions correlated strongly with that score. General observations from the study: Nonsynonymous mutation counts, ubiquitous and regional, were tracked by the respective counts of ubiquitous and regional expanded TCRs. The study found that expanded intratumoral alpha and beta TCR counts tracked tumor mutation counts.

Time point described: sample taken at primary tumor resection. Sequencing was performed on whole RNA extracted from tumor and nontumor lung tissue, or from frozen PBMC, and the material was left unsorted. This clonotype is labeled as medium-sized. Its cognate antigen is unknown. TCRdb itself ran the 5' RACE reads through MiXCR, one entry per CDR3 protein. This table has under 7,500 distinct CDR3 sequences, roughly 17% appearing once. The germline V gene encodes CDR1 SGHTA and CDR2 FQGNSA. Trimming cost V 0 bases and J 3 bases, with 6 bases left between them. CDR3 length equals 13 residues. The V and J genes are TRBV7-2 and TRBJ2-7, with D perhaps TRBD1 (6 bases). Source: lung tumor tissue, taken at surgery. This receptor was identified in a male donor with early-stage non-small cell lung cancer. The DNA of the CDR3 is TGTGCCAGCAGCTTAGCCAGGGGCTACGAGCAGTACTTC. It specifies CASSLARGYEQYF.